This T cell receptor (beta chain) was recovered during a study of blood T cell repertoires in COVID-19. Study summary: Donors in the United States, Italy and Spain gave samples during acute or convalescent COVID-19. The cDNA or gDNA used as material had been derived from T cells, B-cell-depleted T cells, or PBMCs.

Seattle patients were enrolled while actively infected and followed longitudinally. Per the original methods: Estimates of nucleated cell counts were drawn from the amplification of reference gene primers. Profiling relied on immunoSEQ multiplex PCR, and the TCRdb table lists in-frame clones only, not all of them. Clone size and V and J calls were adopted from that table, with D and trimming inferred from the DNA. The repertoire holds about 170,000 clones, with about 85% as singletons. Germline V gene sequence: CDR1 MDHEN, CDR2 SYDVKM. The CDR3 loop spans 14 amino acids. After removal of 2 bases from V and 2 bases from J, the junction contained 1 base not matched to a gene.

Sequencing used peripheral blood. The chain uses TRBV28 and TRBJ2-7; TRBD2 matches at 9 bases. This sequence originates from a woman at least 80 years old with COVID-19, enrolled during active disease. CDR3 sequence: CASSLGGRAYEQYF. CDR3 sequence (DNA): TGTGCCAGCAGTTTAGGCGGGAGGGCCTACGAGCAGTACTTC.